The 8 T cell receptor beta chains presented below share a single source sample, sequenced in a study of early stage breast cancer tumors (dated by TCRdb to 2016 to 2017). Library creation used the immunoSEQ multiplex PCR assay. This immuneACCESS table, as held by TCRdb, lists in-frame sequences with V and J called but not all clones. Of the missing ones, under half trace to an unresolved V gene in checked studies; the others have no known cause. In this sample the table shows tens of thousands of clones, roughly 77% of which occur a single time. The ten biggest clones cover around a tenth of the sample. The sequencing sample was made of breast tumor tissue. All receptors derive from a person in their thirties with breast cancer.

The chain has TRBV19 and TRBJ2-1; the D call may be TRBD1 or TRBD2 (6 bases each). Deletions cut 3 bases from V and 7 bases from J, with 19 bases between. Germline V lookup: CDR1 LNHDA, CDR2 SQIVND (reference sequence). This CDR3 contains 16 residues. CDR3 residues: CASSIIGGHLGNEQFF. The CDR3 nucleotides are TGTGCCAGTAGTATTATTGGGGGGCATCTGGGGAATGAGCAGTTCTTC.

The chain links TRBV12-5 to TRBJ2-1; 16 bases map to TRBD2. Trimming removed 7 bases from V and 0 bases from J; junction bases left unmatched: 9. CDR3 size: 19 residues. Germline V lookup: CDR1 LGHNT, CDR2 FRNRAP. The DNA of the CDR3 is TGTGCTAGTGCGGGGCTGGGACTAGCGGGAGGGCCCTCCTACAATGAGCAGTTCTTC. Its protein product is CASAGLGLAGGPSYNEQFF.

This clone was seen only once. The chain uses TRBV7-9 and TRBJ2-7; either TRBD1 or TRBD2 may supply D (5 bases each). Germline loops: CDR1 SEHNR, CDR2 FQNEAQ (reference sequence). Trimming took off 5 bases at V and 1 base at J, with 12 bases between the two ends. This CDR3 spans 14 amino acids. CDR3 DNA: TGTGCCAGCAGCACCGGGACGGAGTCCTACGAGCAGTACTTC. Translation gives CASSTGTESYEQYF.

This chain connects TRBV13 to TRBJ1-2; D is uncertain. With 2 bases removed from V and 2 bases from J, the gap between germline ends came to 6 bases. Germline CDR1 reads PRHDT; CDR2 reads FYEKMQ (reference sequence). The CDR3 is 13 residues long. The CDR3 here is CASSLSYNYGYTF. The CDR3 DNA sequence: TGTGCCAGCAGCTTATCCTACAACTATGGCTACACCTTC.

V and J are TRBV6-5 and TRBJ2-1, with D possibly TRBD2 on 5 matching bases. The CDR3 consists of 15 residues. V lost 0 bases, J lost 3 bases, and 9 bases lay in between. CDR1 and CDR2 (germline): MNHEY, SVGAGI. DNA of the CDR3: TGTGCCAGCAGTTACTCTCTAGCAGGCTACAATGAGCAGTTCTTC. It specifies CASSYSLAGYNEQFF.

This clone has just a few counts. This sequence joins TRBV11-3 and TRBJ2-2; 9 bases are a match to TRBD2. The CDR3 has 17 amino acids. Germline values: CDR1 SGHNT, CDR2 YENEEA. V trimming: 1 base; J trimming: 5 bases; junction bases outside the gene matches: 8. The CDR3 DNA reads TGTGCCAGCAGCTTAGTACTAGCGGGTTCGAGTACCGGGGAGCTGTTTTTT. Translated, it gives CASSLVLAGSSTGELFF.

Turning to this clone: Relative to the germline gene, one junction end is altered; a read error may explain this. CDR3 residues: CASSSATGSQETQYF. CDR3 nucleotide sequence: TGTGCTAGCAGCTCGGCAACCGGGTCCCAAGAGACCCAGTACTTC. The genes are TRBV7-7 and TRBJ2-5; D uncertain. Germline-derived CDR1 and CDR2 are SSHAT and FNYEAQ (reference sequence). The length of the CDR3 is 15 residues.

This clone was seen once. The rearrangement uses TRBV19 and TRBJ2-3, with 7 bases lining up with TRBD2. The V and J ends lost 3 bases and 3 bases, in that order; junction bases with no gene match: 12. Germline lookup yields CDR1 LNHDA and CDR2 SQIVND (reference sequence). This CDR3 region has 17 residues. As DNA, the CDR3 is TGTGCCAGTAGTATTTGGAAAAGCGGGATCGGGACAGATACGCAGTATTTT. It is translated as CASSIWKSGIGTDTQYF. Full variable domain (rest looked up from reference TRBV19 and TRBJ2-3): DGGITQSPKYLFRKEGQNVTLSCEQNLNHDAMYWYRQDPGQGLRLIYYSQIVNDFQKGDIAEGYSVSREKKESFPLTVTSAQKNPTAFYLCASSIWKSGIGTDTQYFGPGTRLTVL.